These 28 T cell receptor beta chains share one sample of origin, sequenced in a study of identifying expanded T cells in peripheral blood. The data were produced by immunoSEQ multiplex PCR, yet TCRdb's version contains in-frame clones alone and is incomplete. The top ten clones hold about a sixth of a sample with 100,000 or so clones, around 85% of them seen once. Sequenced: blood. The receptors were gathered from a person aged 18-70 years in good health.

The CDR3 coding sequence is TGTGCCATCAGTGAAGGCCCGGGGCTAGGTCAGCCCCAGCATTTT. This sequence encodes CAISEGPGLGQPQHF. This rearrangement joins TRBV10-3 to TRBJ1-5, with a weak D call TRBD1 (5 bases). This CDR3 region has 15 residues. V was clipped by 3 bases and J by 6 bases, with 15 bases between them. CDR1 ENHRY and CDR2 SYGVKD come from the germline V gene.

V gene TRBV5-4 combines with J gene TRBJ2-5; perhaps TRBD2 as D (6 bases). This CDR3 has 14 residues. CDR1 SGHNT and CDR2 YYREEE come from the germline V gene (reference sequence). Trimming left V 4 bases short and J 3 bases short, with 13 bases between. For the CDR3, the DNA is TGTGCCAGCAGCCTGTCGACGGGGGAAGAGACCCAGTACTTC. Amino acids: CASSLSTGEETQYF.

The genes are TRBV5-6 and TRBJ1-2; a weak D match, TRBD1 (5 bases). V dropped 7 bases and J dropped 1 base, with 11 bases sitting between them. The CDR3 spans 13 residues. CDR1 and CDR2 (germline): SGHDT, YYEEEE. The CDR3 bases are TGTGCCAGCCACGACAGTTTTAACTATGGCTACACCTTC. This sequence encodes CASHDSFNYGYTF.

J is TRBJ2-4 and V is TRBV18; TRBD1 matches at 8 bases. CDR1 is KGHSH and CDR2 is LQKENI in the germline V gene. V lost 2 bases, J lost 1 base, and 13 bases stayed unmatched. This CDR3 spans 19 amino acids. The CDR3 loop is CASSPSSGGTSLAKNIQYF. DNA of the CDR3: TGTGCCAGCTCACCATCGTCAGGGGGCACTTCATTGGCCAAAAACATTCAGTACTTC.

The chain combines TRBV4-2 with TRBJ2-2; D possibly uses TRBD1 or TRBD2 (5 bases each). Germline CDR1 and CDR2: LGHNA and YNFKEQ. The V end lost 4 bases, the J end lost 6 bases, and 12 bases lay between the germline ends. CDR3 length: 14 residues. CDR3 DNA sequence: TGTGCCAGCAGCCCCCGTCAGGGACCCGGGGAGCTGTTTTTT. Translation gives CASSPRQGPGELFF.

The chain joins TRBV4-2 to TRBJ2-3, with unresolved D. Trimming took 4 bases from V and 6 from J, leaving 14 bases between them. The germline V gene has CDR1 LGHNA and CDR2 YNFKEQ. The CDR3 is 14 amino acids. CDR3: CASSPLRMGDTQYF. For the CDR3, the DNA is TGTGCCAGCAGCCCGTTAAGGATGGGGGATACGCAGTATTTT.

This chain links TRBV7-9 with TRBJ1-5, with TRBD1 as a possible D gene (5 bases). This CDR3 spans 13 amino acids. The V and J ends lost 4 bases and 6 bases respectively, with 10 bases between them. CDR1 and CDR2 (germline): SEHNR, FQNEAQ (reference sequence). The DNA of the CDR3 is TGTGCCAGCAGCTGGGACGCCAGTCAGCCCCAGCATTTT. Translated: CASSWDASQPQHF.

The V and J genes are TRBV30 and TRBJ1-6; perhaps TRBD1 as D (6 bases). The CDR3 loop spans 14 amino acids. Trimming pared 0 bases from V and 10 bases from J, leaving 13 bases between. In germline, CDR1 is GTSNPN, CDR2 SVGIG (reference sequence). CDR3 in DNA: TGTGCCTGGAGTGTGGGGGGCAGCCACTCACCCCTCCACTTT. It specifies CAWSVGGSHSPLHF.

J is TRBJ1-2 and V is TRBV6-5, with D perhaps matching TRBD1 (5 bases). The length of the CDR3 is 15 residues. Germline V lookup: CDR1 MNHEY, CDR2 SVGAGI. V lost 2 bases and J lost 2, with 12 bases in between. CDR3 sequence (DNA): TGTGCCAGCAGTTACGGTCAGGGACTGAACTATGGCTACACCTTC. It specifies CASSYGQGLNYGYTF.

The gene calls are TRBV28 and TRBJ2-5; no definite D call. The J call may be mistaken, given a closer DNA end match to TRBJ2-7. This CDR3 contains 14 residues. Germline assignment: CDR1 MDHEN and CDR2 SYDVKM. In DNA, the CDR3 is TGTGCCAGCAGTTTCGCGCAGGCCTCCTACGAGCAGTACTTC. Protein product: CASSFAQASYEQYF.

The genes are TRBV28 and TRBJ1-5; 7 nucleotides agree with TRBD1. This CDR3 has 16 amino acids. Germline V lookup: CDR1 MDHEN, CDR2 SYDVKM. V lost 5 bases and J lost 9; bases outside the gene matches: 16. The CDR3 DNA sequence: TGTGCCAGCAGTCCCTGGTCCGGGACAGCAAAGGGGCCCCAGCATTTT. Its translation: CASSPWSGTAKGPQHF.

The rearrangement links TRBV28 to TRBJ1-2; TRBD1 might be the D (5 bases). CDR3 length: 15 residues. Germline V CDR1 and CDR2: MDHEN, SYDVKM. V lost 7 bases and J lost 2, with 17 bases in between. The DNA for the CDR3 is TGTGCCAGCACCGCCGGGGGATGGGGAAACTATGGCTACACCTTC. Amino acid sequence: CASTAGGWGNYGYTF.

The V and J genes are TRBV14 and TRBJ2-3; D is unresolved. The germline CDR1 and CDR2 sequences are SGHDN and FVKESK. The CDR3 runs 15 residues. V was pared by 4 bases and J by 7 bases, with 18 bases between. CDR3: CASSRSRSLENTQYF. The CDR3, as DNA: TGTGCCAGCAGCCGATCCCGATCCCTAGAAAATACGCAGTATTTT.

The V and J genes are TRBV4-2 and TRBJ2-5, with 9 nucleotides matching TRBD2. The J segment lost 2 bases and the V segment lost 3 bases, leaving 4 bases of the junction unmatched. Germline values: CDR1 LGHNA, CDR2 YNFKEQ. The CDR3 contains 15 residues. The CDR3 sequence: CASSQRLADQETQYF. CDR3 DNA sequence: TGTGCCAGCAGCCAGAGACTAGCGGATCAAGAGACCCAGTACTTC.

This clone was detected only once. The chain uses TRBV4-3 and TRBJ1-1, with D maybe TRBD1 (5 bases). Germline CDR1 reads LGHNA; CDR2 reads YSLEER. The CDR3 is made up of 17 amino acids. Trimming left V 1 base short and J 3 bases short, with 18 bases between. The CDR3 DNA reads TGCGCCAGCAGCCAAGTCGGGGCAGTCGTGGGGCACACTGAAGCTTTCTTT. It translates to CASSQVGAVVGHTEAFF.

The gene calls are TRBV7-9 and TRBJ2-7, with a possible D match to TRBD2 (5 bases). Trimming took 6 bases from V and 5 from J, leaving 8 bases between them. The CDR3 has 11 amino acids. Germline V gives CDR1 SEHNR, CDR2 FQNEAQ (reference sequence). The CDR3 nucleotides are TGTGCCAGCAGGGCTAGCCACGAGCAGTACTTC. Translating it yields CASRASHEQYF.

The chain joins TRBV19 to TRBJ2-2; no definite D call. The V end was cut by 1 base, the J end by 4 bases, with 10 bases between. Germline loops: CDR1 LNHDA, CDR2 SQIVND (reference sequence). The CDR3 has 15 amino acids. This CDR3 reads CASSIGGRVTGELFF. Here the CDR3 DNA reads TGTGCCAGTAGTATAGGAGGACGGGTCACCGGGGAGCTGTTTTTT.

V gene TRBV7-9 combines with J gene TRBJ1-4; tentatively, D is TRBD1 (5 bases). The CDR3 runs to 13 residues. Trimming removed 10 bases at V and 8 bases at J, with 17 bases between. CDR1 is SEHNR, CDR2 FQNEAQ, per germline (reference sequence). CDR3: CATDQGVGEKLFF. As DNA, the CDR3 is TGTGCCACCGATCAGGGAGTTGGAGAAAAACTGTTTTTT.

This clone was detected once. CDR3 DNA: TGTGCCAGCAGCCGGCCCTCCGGGACCCCCCGCAATGAGCAGTTCTTC. Protein sequence: CASSRPSGTPRNEQFF. This chain connects TRBV6-6 to TRBJ2-1; D may correspond to TRBD1 or TRBD2 (5 bases each). The CDR3 runs to 16 residues. With 6 bases removed from V and 6 bases from J, the gap between germline ends came to 21 bases. In germline, CDR1 is MNHNY, CDR2 SVGAGI (reference sequence).

This clone has just one count. This chain connects TRBV28 to TRBJ2-1, with 8 bases matching TRBD1. J lost 4 bases, V lost 10 bases, and 9 bases had no gene match. Germline CDR1 and CDR2: MDHEN and SYDVKM. There are 14 residues in the CDR3. The CDR3 loop is CATLGTGGYNEQFF. Written as DNA, the CDR3 is TGTGCCACTCTAGGGACAGGAGGGTACAATGAGCAGTTCTTC.

J is TRBJ2-3 and V is TRBV5-1; a weak D match, TRBD2 (7 bases). There are 13 residues in the CDR3. The V gene's germline CDR1 is SGHRS and CDR2 YFSETQ. Trimming removed 8 bases from V and 5 bases from J, with 15 bases in between. CDR3 residues: CASGRGGGDTQYF. The DNA of the CDR3 is TGCGCCAGTGGCCGGGGAGGGGGAGATACGCAGTATTTT.

The chain employs TRBV10-2 and TRBJ1-1; D gene uncertain. The CDR3 consists of 14 residues. The V gene lost 4 bases and the J gene lost 3 bases, with 12 bases spanning the gap. CDR1 and CDR2 from the germline V gene are WSHSY and SAAADI. This CDR3 is CASSVVGSDTEAFF. Here the CDR3 DNA reads TGCGCCAGCAGTGTCGTGGGGTCGGACACTGAAGCTTTCTTT.

This sequence joins TRBV18 and TRBJ1-6; the match to TRBD1 covers 8 bases. V lost 3 bases, J lost 7 bases, and 2 bases stayed unmatched. CDR3 length: 14 residues. Germline CDR1 KGHSH, CDR2 LQKENI. CDR3 nucleotides: TGTGCCAGCTCACCCCGGACAGGGAATTCACCCCTCCACTTT. This sequence encodes CASSPRTGNSPLHF.

This chain connects TRBV2 to TRBJ1-2; no reliable D call. Per the germline V gene, CDR1 is SNHLY and CDR2 is FYNNEI. CDR3 size: 15 residues. V lost 7 bases and J lost 6, with 21 bases in between. CDR3 sequence reads: CASTFNFWVPDGYTF. The CDR3 DNA is TGTGCCAGCACCTTTAATTTTTGGGTTCCCGATGGCTACACCTTC.

The chain uses TRBV5-4 and TRBJ1-1, with 8 positions matching TRBD1. Trimming removed 0 bases from V and 6 bases from J; junction bases left unmatched: 4. The V gene's germline CDR1 is SGHNT and CDR2 YYREEE (reference sequence). The CDR3 has 14 residues. The CDR3 here is CASSLARGRAEAFF. In DNA form, the CDR3 reads TGTGCCAGCAGCTTGGCCAGGGGGCGCGCTGAAGCTTTCTTT.

The CDR3 loop is CASSLSLSSYNEQFF. CDR3 DNA sequence: TGTGCCAGCAGTTTATCCCTCTCTTCCTACAATGAGCAGTTCTTC. The rearrangement joins TRBV28 to TRBJ2-1; the D is unclear. V was cut by 1 base and J by 1 base, with 8 bases left in between. This CDR3 has 15 amino acids. Germline CDR1 and CDR2: MDHEN and SYDVKM.

The chain has TRBV5-5 and TRBJ2-1; tentative D call: TRBD1 (5 bases). V was clipped by 4 bases and J by 2 bases, with 10 bases between them. Germline CDR1 SGHKS, CDR2 YYEKEE (reference sequence). The CDR3 totals 14 residues. CDR3 sequence: CASSPGRAYNEQFF. The CDR3 DNA reads as TGTGCCAGCAGCCCGGGCAGGGCCTACAATGAGCAGTTCTTC.

The rearrangement links TRBV4-3 to TRBJ2-1; D call uncertain. Germline CDR1 and CDR2: LGHNA and YSLEER. Trimming took off 2 bases at V and 6 bases at J, with 14 bases between the two ends. The CDR3 length is 15 residues. The CDR3 protein is CASSQQQKVGNEQFF. Written as DNA, the CDR3 is TGCGCCAGCAGCCAACAACAGAAAGTAGGCAATGAGCAGTTCTTC.